This TCR beta chain stems from a study of shared clonotypes between healthy human individuals. General observations from the study: Only blood underwent sampling, and tissue repertoires likely differ. The study found roughly 5% of naive CD4 clonotypes shared across a few donors. Generally, naive subsets came out with larger estimated richness than memory subsets.

Profiling relied on immunoSEQ multiplex PCR, and the TCRdb table lists in-frame clones only, not all of them. In the table there are a few hundred thousand clones, about nine tenths of which are singletons. The table lists this clone with a count of one. As yet, its antigen is unknown. The J segment lost 6 bases and the V segment lost 0 bases, leaving 5 bases of the junction unmatched. Germline assignment: CDR1 SGHVS and CDR2 FNYEAQ. This CDR3 comprises 14 residues. The study drew all its donors from Caucasian adults living in Nashville, Tennessee. The receptor comes from a man between 18 and 29 years old in good health. The chain couples TRBV7-6 to TRBJ2-7; 7 nucleotides align to TRBD1. What was sequenced was memory CD8+ T cells sorted from blood. Subset in this sample: CD45RO+ cells pooled with CCR7-negative TemRA cells. The CDR3 DNA follows: TGTGCCAGCAGCTTAGCAAGACACAGGGGCGAGCAGTACTTC. This encodes CASSLARHRGEQYF. The full variable domain, with the rest looked up from reference TRBV7-6 and TRBJ2-7, is GAGVSQSPRYKVTKRGQDVALRCDPISGHVSLYWYRQALGQGPEFLTYFNYEAQQDKSGLPNDRFSAERPEGSISTLTIQRTEQRDSAMYRCASSLARHRGEQYFGPGTRLTVT.